These T cell receptor beta chains were read from a single sample in a study of cytomegalovirus exposure and HLA in healthy donors. Measured with immunoSEQ multiplex PCR; TCRdb has only the in-frame clones, and not every one. This table has 200,000 to 250,000 clones, over 75% appearing once. The source material was PBMCs. The receptors were gathered from a man between 18 and 29 years old in good health and CMV-seropositive. Each CDR3 is given without its conserved first and last residue.

v_gene: TRBV29-1
j_gene: TRBJ1-4
CDR3aa: SVEGKAGGGEKLF

v_gene: TRBV15
j_gene: TRBJ2-2
CDR3aa: ATSRKRDTGELF

v_gene: TRBV5-5
j_gene: TRBJ1-2
CDR3aa: ASSSLTTGGNGYT

v_gene: TRBV11-3
j_gene: TRBJ2-3
CDR3aa: ASSKGGRTQY

v_gene: TRBV5-1
j_gene: TRBJ2-7
CDR3aa: ASGRGSYEQY

v_gene: TRBV5-1
j_gene: TRBJ2-1
CDR3aa: ASSALAGGSYNEQF

v_gene: TRBV29-1
j_gene: TRBJ2-3
CDR3aa: SVVVAGLLDTQY

v_gene: TRBV30
j_gene: TRBJ1-1
CDR3aa: AWSVRTGYMNTEAF

v_gene: TRBV27
j_gene: TRBJ2-3
CDR3aa: ASSLRSGRTDTQY

v_gene: TRBV5-6
j_gene: TRBJ2-2
CDR3aa: ASSLFGDTGELF

v_gene: TRBV2
j_gene: TRBJ2-1
CDR3aa: ASSDGREVGDYEQF

v_gene: TRBV6-1
j_gene: TRBJ2-7
CDR3aa: ASSEFAGLYEQY

v_gene: TRBV5-4
j_gene: TRBJ2-7
CDR3aa: ASSLDRGEQY

v_gene: TRBV10-3
j_gene: TRBJ1-5
CDR3aa: AISETNGAGGGQPQH

v_gene: TRBV5-1
j_gene: TRBJ2-6
CDR3aa: ASSLAPGQAPSGANVLT

v_gene: TRBV6-5
j_gene: TRBJ1-1
CDR3aa: ASSYSTGFTEAF

v_gene: TRBV5-1
j_gene: TRBJ2-7
CDR3aa: ASSLGSGVGVTY

v_gene: TRBV27
j_gene: TRBJ1-1
CDR3aa: ASSGLSGGRDTEAF

v_gene: TRBV28
j_gene: TRBJ1-4
CDR3aa: ASSRPSTNEKLF

v_gene: TRBV6-5
j_gene: TRBJ1-2
CDR3aa: ASRDGYT

v_gene: TRBV27
j_gene: TRBJ1-5
CDR3aa: ASRTSTGGSNQPQH

v_gene: TRBV7-9
j_gene: TRBJ2-1
CDR3aa: ASSLGREGISDEQF

v_gene: TRBV4-3
j_gene: TRBJ1-1
CDR3aa: ASSQDQMNTEAF

v_gene: TRBV5-1
j_gene: TRBJ2-1
CDR3aa: ASSLEGDKIQF

v_gene: TRBV6-5
j_gene: TRBJ2-2
CDR3aa: ASSYGVQRTGELF

v_gene: TRBV4-1
j_gene: TRBJ1-5
CDR3aa: ASSQGATHSNQPQH

v_gene: TRBV2
j_gene: TRBJ1-5
CDR3aa: ASSGTGGEQPQH